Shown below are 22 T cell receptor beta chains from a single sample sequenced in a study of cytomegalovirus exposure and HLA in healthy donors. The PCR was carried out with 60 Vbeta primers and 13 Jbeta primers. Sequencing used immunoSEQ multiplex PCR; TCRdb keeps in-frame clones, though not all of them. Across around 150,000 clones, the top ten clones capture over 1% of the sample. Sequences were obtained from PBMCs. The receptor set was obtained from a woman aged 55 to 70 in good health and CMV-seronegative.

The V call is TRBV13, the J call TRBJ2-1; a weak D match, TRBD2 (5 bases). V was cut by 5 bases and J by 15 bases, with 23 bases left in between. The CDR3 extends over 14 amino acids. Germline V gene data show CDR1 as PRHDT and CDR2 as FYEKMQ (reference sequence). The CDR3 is CASSGGWGDLRGFF. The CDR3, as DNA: TGTGCCAGCAGCGGCGGCTGGGGAGACCTACGGGGGTTCTTC.

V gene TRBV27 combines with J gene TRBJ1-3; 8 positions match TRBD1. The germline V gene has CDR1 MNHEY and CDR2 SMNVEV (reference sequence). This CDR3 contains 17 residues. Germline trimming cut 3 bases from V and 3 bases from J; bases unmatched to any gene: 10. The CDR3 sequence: CASSLRRAGGVGNTIYF. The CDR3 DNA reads TGTGCCAGCAGTTTGAGGAGGGCAGGGGGCGTTGGAAACACCATATATTTT.

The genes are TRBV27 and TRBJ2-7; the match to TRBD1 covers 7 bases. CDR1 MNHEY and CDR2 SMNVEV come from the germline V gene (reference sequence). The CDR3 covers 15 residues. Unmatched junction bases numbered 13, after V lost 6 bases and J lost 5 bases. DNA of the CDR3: TGTGCCAGCAGCCCCGTTAGACAGGGAGTCGACGAGCAGTACTTC. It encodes CASSPVRQGVDEQYF.

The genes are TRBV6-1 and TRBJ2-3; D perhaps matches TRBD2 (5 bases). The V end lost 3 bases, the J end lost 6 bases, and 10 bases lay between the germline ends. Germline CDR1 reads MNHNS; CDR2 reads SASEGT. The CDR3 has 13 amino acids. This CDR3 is CASSDRETDTQYF. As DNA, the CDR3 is TGTGCCAGCAGTGACCGGGAAACGGATACGCAGTATTTT.

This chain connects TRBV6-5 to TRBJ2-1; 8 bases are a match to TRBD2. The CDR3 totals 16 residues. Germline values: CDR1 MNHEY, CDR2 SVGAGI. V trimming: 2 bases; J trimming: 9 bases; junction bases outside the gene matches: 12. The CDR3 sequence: CASSYPMAGGSGEQFF. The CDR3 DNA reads TGTGCCAGCAGTTACCCCATGGCGGGAGGTTCGGGTGAGCAGTTCTTC.

The CDR3: CSVVGQTTYEQYF. The CDR3 coding sequence is TGCAGCGTTGTAGGACAGACCACCTACGAGCAGTACTTC. The chain is built from TRBV29-1 and TRBJ2-7; TRBD1 might be the D (6 bases). Germline CDR1 reads SQVTM; CDR2 reads ANQGSEA. Trimming left V 4 bases short and J 2 bases short, with 12 bases between. This CDR3 contains 13 residues.

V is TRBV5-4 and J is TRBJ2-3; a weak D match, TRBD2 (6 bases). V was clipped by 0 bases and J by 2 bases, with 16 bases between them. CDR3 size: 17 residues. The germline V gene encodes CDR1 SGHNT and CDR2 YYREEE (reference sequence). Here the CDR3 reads CASSLGGAGGDTDTQYF. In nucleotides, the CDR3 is TGTGCCAGCAGCTTGGGAGGGGCGGGCGGGGACACAGATACGCAGTATTTT.

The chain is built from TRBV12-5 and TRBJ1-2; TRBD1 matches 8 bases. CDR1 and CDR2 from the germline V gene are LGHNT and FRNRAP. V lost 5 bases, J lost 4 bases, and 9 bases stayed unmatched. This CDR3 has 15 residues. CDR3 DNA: TGTGCTAGTGGTGGGGGGGCAGGGGGCCTCTATGGCTACACCTTC. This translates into CASGGGAGGLYGYTF.

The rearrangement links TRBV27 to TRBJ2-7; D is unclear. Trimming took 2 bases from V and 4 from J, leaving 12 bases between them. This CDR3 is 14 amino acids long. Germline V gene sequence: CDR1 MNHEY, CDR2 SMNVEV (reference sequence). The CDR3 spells CASSLEVTDYEQYF. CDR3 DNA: TGTGCCAGCAGTTTAGAGGTGACCGATTACGAGCAGTACTTC.

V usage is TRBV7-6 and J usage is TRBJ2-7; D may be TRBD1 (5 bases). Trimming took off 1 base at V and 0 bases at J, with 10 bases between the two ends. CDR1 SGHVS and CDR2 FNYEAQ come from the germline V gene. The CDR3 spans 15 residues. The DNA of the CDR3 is TGTGCCAGCAGCTTAGAGACAGCCAGCTCCTACGAGCAGTACTTC. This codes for CASSLETASSYEQYF.

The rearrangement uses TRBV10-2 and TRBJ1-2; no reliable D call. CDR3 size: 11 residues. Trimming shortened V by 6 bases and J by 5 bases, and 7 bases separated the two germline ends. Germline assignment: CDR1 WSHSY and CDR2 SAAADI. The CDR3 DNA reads TGCGCCAGCAGCCCGGGGTATGGCTACACCTTC. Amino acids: CASSPGYGYTF.

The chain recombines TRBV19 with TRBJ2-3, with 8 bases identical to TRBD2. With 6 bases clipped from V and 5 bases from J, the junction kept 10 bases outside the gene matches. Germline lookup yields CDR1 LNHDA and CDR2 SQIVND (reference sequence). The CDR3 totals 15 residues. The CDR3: CASSGGSGRVDTQYF. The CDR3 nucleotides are TGTGCCAGTAGCGGCGGGAGCGGGAGAGTAGATACGCAGTATTTT.

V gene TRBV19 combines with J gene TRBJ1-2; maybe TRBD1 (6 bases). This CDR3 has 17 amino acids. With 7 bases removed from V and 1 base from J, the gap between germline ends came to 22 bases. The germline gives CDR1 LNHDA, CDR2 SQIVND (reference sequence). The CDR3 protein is CASTPRGPSLLNYGYTF. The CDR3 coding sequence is TGTGCCAGTACCCCCAGGGGCCCCTCTCTCCTTAACTATGGCTACACCTTC.

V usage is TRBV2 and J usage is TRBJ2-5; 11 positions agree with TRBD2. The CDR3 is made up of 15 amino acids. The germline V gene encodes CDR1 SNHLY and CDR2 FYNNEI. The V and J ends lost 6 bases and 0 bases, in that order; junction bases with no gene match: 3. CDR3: CASRLAGADQETQYF. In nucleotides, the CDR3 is TGTGCCAGCAGACTAGCGGGAGCCGACCAAGAGACCCAGTACTTC. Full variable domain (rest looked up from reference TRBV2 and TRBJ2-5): EPEVTQTPSHQVTQMGQEVILRCVPISNHLYFYWYRQILGQKVEFLVSFYNNEISEKSEIFDDQFSVERPDGSNFTLKIRSTKLEDSAMYFCASRLAGADQETQYFGPGTRLLVL.

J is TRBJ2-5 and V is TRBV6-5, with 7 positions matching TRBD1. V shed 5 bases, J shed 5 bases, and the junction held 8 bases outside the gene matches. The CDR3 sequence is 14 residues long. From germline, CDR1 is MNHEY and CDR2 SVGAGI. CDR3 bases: TGTGCCAGCAGTCGAGAGACAGGGAAGGAGACCCAGTACTTC. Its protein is CASSRETGKETQYF.

CDR3 loop: CSVGGGSGANVLTF. Here the CDR3 DNA reads TGCAGCGTTGGGGGGGGCTCCGGGGCCAACGTCCTGACTTTC. The rearrangement joins TRBV29-1 to TRBJ2-6; D possibly corresponds to TRBD2 (7 bases). The CDR3 runs to 14 residues. The ends were cut back, 4 bases at V and 4 bases at J, with 11 bases in the middle. The germline V gene has CDR1 SQVTM and CDR2 ANQGSEA.

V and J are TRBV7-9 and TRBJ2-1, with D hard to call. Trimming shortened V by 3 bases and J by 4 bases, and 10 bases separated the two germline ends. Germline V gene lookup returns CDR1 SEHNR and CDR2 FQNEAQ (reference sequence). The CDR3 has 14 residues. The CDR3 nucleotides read TGTGCCAGCAGCTTTTCCGACGGGTACAATGAGCAGTTCTTC. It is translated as CASSFSDGYNEQFF.

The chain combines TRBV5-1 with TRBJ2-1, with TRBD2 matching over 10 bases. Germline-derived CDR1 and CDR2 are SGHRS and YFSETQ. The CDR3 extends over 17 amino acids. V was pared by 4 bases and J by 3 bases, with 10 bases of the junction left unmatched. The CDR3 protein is CASSRWTSGELYNEQFF. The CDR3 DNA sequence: TGCGCCAGCAGCCGGTGGACTAGCGGAGAACTCTACAATGAGCAGTTCTTC.

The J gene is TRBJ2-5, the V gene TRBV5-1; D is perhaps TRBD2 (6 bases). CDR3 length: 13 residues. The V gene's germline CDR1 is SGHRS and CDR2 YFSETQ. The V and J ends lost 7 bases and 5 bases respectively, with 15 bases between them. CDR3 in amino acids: CASGPGAQETQYF. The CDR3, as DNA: TGCGCCAGCGGACCGGGAGCCCAGGAGACCCAGTACTTC.

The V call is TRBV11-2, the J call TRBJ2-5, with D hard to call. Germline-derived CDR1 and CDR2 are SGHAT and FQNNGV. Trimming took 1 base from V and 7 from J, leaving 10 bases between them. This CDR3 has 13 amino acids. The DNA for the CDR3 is TGTGCCAGCAGCTTAGGTGGTAGATCGACCCAGTACTTC. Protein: CASSLGGRSTQYF. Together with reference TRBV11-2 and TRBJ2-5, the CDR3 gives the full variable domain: EAGVAQSPRYKIIEKRQSVAFWCNPISGHATLYWYQQILGQGPKLLIQFQNNGVVDDSQLPKDRFSAERLKGVDSTLKIQPAKLEDSAVYLCASSLGGRSTQYFGPGTRLLVL.

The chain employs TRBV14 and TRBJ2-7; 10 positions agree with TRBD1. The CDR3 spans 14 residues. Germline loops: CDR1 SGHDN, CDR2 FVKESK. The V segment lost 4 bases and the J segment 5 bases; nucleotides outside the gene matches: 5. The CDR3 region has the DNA TGTGCCAGCAGCCGAGGACAGGGGGTCGACGAGCAGTACTTC. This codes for CASSRGQGVDEQYF.

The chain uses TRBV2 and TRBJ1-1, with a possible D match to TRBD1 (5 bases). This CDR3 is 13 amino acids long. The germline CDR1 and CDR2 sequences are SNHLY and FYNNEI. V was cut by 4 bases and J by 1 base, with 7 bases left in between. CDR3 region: CASSADRNTEAFF. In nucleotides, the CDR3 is TGTGCCAGCAGTGCCGACAGGAACACTGAAGCTTTCTTT.